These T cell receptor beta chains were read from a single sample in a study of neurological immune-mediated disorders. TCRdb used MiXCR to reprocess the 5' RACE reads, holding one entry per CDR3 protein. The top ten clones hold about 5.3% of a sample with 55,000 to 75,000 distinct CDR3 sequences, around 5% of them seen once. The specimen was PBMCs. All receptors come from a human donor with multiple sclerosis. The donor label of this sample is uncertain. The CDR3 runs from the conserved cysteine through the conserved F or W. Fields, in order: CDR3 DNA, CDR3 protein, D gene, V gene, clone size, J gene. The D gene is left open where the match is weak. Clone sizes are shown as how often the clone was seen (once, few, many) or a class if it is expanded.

TGTGCCACCAGTGATTTACCGACAGACACAGATACGCAGTATTTT | CATSDLPTDTDTQYF | . | TRBV24-1 | many | TRBJ2-3
TGCGCCAGCAGCTTGAGGGGACACGAGAACACTGAAGCTTTCTTT | CASSLRGHENTEAFF | . | TRBV5-1 | many | TRBJ1-1
TGCGCCAGCACAGCACTAGCGGGGGTTTACAATGAGCAGTTCTTC | CASTALAGVYNEQFF | TRBD2 | TRBV5-1 | many | TRBJ2-1
TGCAGTGCTAGTCGGGGGGATTCACCCCTCCACTTT | CSASRGDSPLHF | . | TRBV20-1 | many | TRBJ1-6
TGTGCCAGCAGCCAACCGGGCCAGGGAGTAGGCTACACCTTC | CASSQPGQGVGYTF | . | TRBV4-2 | many | TRBJ1-2
TGTGCCAGTATTGACCGGGACATGGAAAACATTCAGTACTTC | CASIDRDMENIQYF | . | TRBV19 | many | TRBJ2-4
TGCAGTGCTGATGGGACTAGCGGGGGGCGGACAGATACGCAGTATTTT | CSADGTSGGRTDTQYF | TRBD2 | TRBV20-1 | many | TRBJ2-3
TGTGCCAGCAGCCAAACAGGGATCACCGGGGAGCTGTTTTTT | CASSQTGITGELFF | . | TRBV3-1 | many | TRBJ2-2
TGCAGTGCTAGAGAATTTGGGGGGGGGACGACTGAAGCTTTCTTT | CSAREFGGGTTEAFF | . | TRBV20-1 | many | TRBJ1-1
TGCAGTGTCCGGGACAGGGAGAGCCTTAATTCACCCCTCCACTTT | CSVRDRESLNSPLHF | TRBD1 | TRBV20-1 | many | TRBJ1-6
TGCGCCAGCAGCTTGGCAGGAATTGATGAGCAGTTCTTC | CASSLAGIDEQFF | . | TRBV5-1 | medium-sized | TRBJ2-1